This TCR beta chain was identified in a study of blood T cell repertoires in COVID-19 (dated by TCRdb to the early 2020s). Regarding the complete study: Samples covering the acute and convalescent phases of COVID-19 were provided by collaborators in the United States, Italy and Spain. Nearly every sample came with metadata listing a de-identified subject ID, COVID-19 status, age in years and sex. Subjects who had been exposed to COVID-19, were actively infected with it, or had recovered from it provided the deeply sampled blood TCRbeta repertoires that made up the dataset. The material from the prospective study consisted of cDNA or gDNA derived from T cells, B-cell-depleted T cells, or PBMCs. The repertoires were released in a freely available public database meant as a resource for research on the immune response to SARS-CoV-2. Where available, HLA class I and class II types were obtained from metadata supplied by the sample provider rather than from assay-based typing. Samples came from the ongoing ImmuneRACE study (first 160 participants) plus 1,254 subjects from 6 global collaborators. The paper as a whole reports these results and caveats: The amount of clinical and demographic metadata varied by source and participant and was provided uncurated.

TCRbeta CDR3 regions were amplified from genomic DNA using the immunoSEQ Assay, a bias-controlled multiplex PCR. Per the original workflow: Nucleated cell counts per sample were estimated from amplification of reference gene primers within the assay. To quantify the absolute abundance of each unique TCRbeta CDR3 rearrangement, sequence reads were collapsed and filtered. For each sample, productive Simpson clonality was calculated as the square root of Simpson's diversity index across productive rearrangements. In TCRdb, the immuneACCESS table is reduced to in-frame sequences with V and J assigned. These tables do not hold every clone; where another copy was compared, an unresolved V gene accounts for under half, and the others remain unexplained. V, J and clone size are those of that table, while D and trimming were read from the DNA. For this sample there are roughly 240,000 clones; more than 65% appear just once. Around 2.5% of the sample lies in the top ten.

A second Seattle source provided samples from volunteer blood donors who had recovered from COVID-19. The collaborating institutions used their own protocols to collect whole blood in K2EDTA tubes. Collaborator samples were shipped for TCRbeta analysis as frozen whole blood, isolated PBMCs, or DNA extracted from either sample type. Taken from cysteine to phenylalanine, the CDR3 has 11 residues. CDR3 DNA is the only sequence kept; it has 33 bases, read in frame from the first base. Comment on this clone: Its specific antigen is unknown. Base-call qualities are not available, and no considerably larger clone is one nucleotide away.

The sequence links TRBV21-1 to TRBJ2-1; TRBD2 reflects the table's D call only, with no check against the DNA. TRBV21-1 is annotated as a pseudogene. The sequence was collected from a man aged 35 to 55 who had recovered from COVID-19. The specimen sequenced was peripheral blood. For the CDR3, the sequence is CASRPTSAQFF. The DNA sequence is TGTGCCAGCAGACCGACTAGCGCGCAGTTCTTC.